The TCR beta chain described here comes from a study of shared clonotypes between healthy human individuals. Donors, healthy HIV-negative adults, lacked recent acute infections or vaccinations. Naive CD4+ cells were CD45RA-selected; the remaining cells were memory. Overall study findings and caveats: Non-shared clonotypes had lower generation probabilities than those shared by all four donors. Estimated richness was generally greater in naive than memory subsets.

Trimming took off 3 bases at V and 3 bases at J, with 12 bases between the two ends. The germline gives CDR1 MGHDK, CDR2 SYGVNS. This CDR3 contains 14 residues. Sequencing was performed with immunoSEQ multiplex PCR; in TCRdb, only in-frame clones are kept and a portion is missing. This repertoire shows 2 million to 2.5 million clones, 90% to 97% found once; its top ten account for over 0.1%. About this clone itself: The antigen is undetermined.

The rearrangement links TRBV25-1 to TRBJ2-7; possibly TRBD1 for D (5 bases). This receptor was obtained from a man aged 18 to 35 in good health. The source material was naive CD4+ T cells sorted from blood. Specified subset: CD45RA+ positively selected. The CDR3 DNA follows: TGTGCCAGCAGTGATGCAGGGAAACGCTACGAGCAGTACTTC. Its translation: CASSDAGKRYEQYF.